The 4 T cell receptor beta chains presented below share a single source sample, sequenced in a study of blood T cell repertoires in COVID-19. Sequencing used immunoSEQ multiplex PCR; TCRdb keeps in-frame clones, though not all of them. The table shows more than 70,000 clones, with about 85% occurring only once. What was sequenced was peripheral blood. These receptors all stem from a human donor in a cohort sampled during active COVID-19.

V gene TRBV7-2 combines with J gene TRBJ2-3, with TRBD2 as a possible D gene (5 bases). CDR3 size: 12 residues. V dropped 4 bases and J dropped 5 bases, with 7 bases sitting between them. Germline values: CDR1 SGHTA, CDR2 FQGNSA. CDR3 DNA: TGTGCCAGCAGCTACCGGGAAGATACGCAGTATTTT. Translation gives CASSYREDTQYF.

The rearrangement joins TRBV5-1 to TRBJ2-7, with 7 nucleotides matching TRBD2. V dropped 2 bases and J dropped 6; count of bases not matched to a gene: 8. The CDR3 extends over 14 amino acids. From germline, CDR1 is SGHRS and CDR2 YFSETQ. The CDR3 DNA reads as TGCGCCAGCAGCTTATCGGGCAGGGAGGGCGAGCAGTACTTC. The encoded protein is CASSLSGREGEQYF.

The count of this clone is one. The chain is built from TRBV5-1 and TRBJ2-3; 7 nucleotides line up with TRBD1. The ends lost 3 bases at V and 1 base at J; junction bases unmatched: 8. This CDR3 contains 16 residues. Germline V CDR1 and CDR2: SGHRS, YFSETQ. The chain's CDR3 is CASSWTGTGGTDTQYF. CDR3 coding DNA: TGCGCCAGCAGCTGGACAGGAACCGGGGGCACAGATACGCAGTATTTT.

CDR3 bases: TGTGCCAGCAGCTTATCGTCGGGGGTGGCCGGGGAGCTGTTTTTT. This translates into CASSLSSGVAGELFF. The chain recombines TRBV11-2 with TRBJ2-2; a possible D gene is TRBD2 (6 bases). Germline lookup yields CDR1 SGHAT and CDR2 FQNNGV. Deletions cut 2 bases from V and 6 bases from J, with 13 bases between. The CDR3 is 15 residues long. Variable domain in full (rest from reference TRBV11-2 and TRBJ2-2): EAGVAQSPRYKIIEKRQSVAFWCNPISGHATLYWYQQILGQGPKLLIQFQNNGVVDDSQLPKDRFSAERLKGVDSTLKIQPAKLEDSAVYLCASSLSSGVAGELFFGEGSRLTVL.